This T cell receptor beta chain was identified in a study of CD8 T cells in ankylosing spondylitis. As to this clonotype: The target antigen is unknown.

In TCRdb, the 5' RACE reads were re-called with MiXCR into one record per CDR3 protein. This sample has hundreds of thousands of distinct CDR3 sequences; over 30% occur once, and the top ten carry roughly 4%. Study results and limitations: According to the report, clones linked to the disease were significantly enriched in matched synovial fluid samples taken from ankylosing spondylitis patients.

V was shortened by 6 bases and J by 1 base, with 22 bases between the two germline ends. This CDR3 is built from 18 residues. Germline-derived CDR1 and CDR2 are ENHRY and SYGVKD. The gene calls are TRBV10-3 and TRBJ1-5; tentatively, D is TRBD1 (5 bases). The specimen sequenced was blood, either unsorted or a sorted T cell fraction (not recorded which). This TCR was recovered from a male donor with ankylosing spondylitis or in good health (not recorded which). The CDR3, as DNA: TGTGCCATCAGCGCGACCGGGACCGGGACGGGCAGCAATCAGCCCCAGCATTTT. Translation gives CAISATGTGTGSNQPQHF.